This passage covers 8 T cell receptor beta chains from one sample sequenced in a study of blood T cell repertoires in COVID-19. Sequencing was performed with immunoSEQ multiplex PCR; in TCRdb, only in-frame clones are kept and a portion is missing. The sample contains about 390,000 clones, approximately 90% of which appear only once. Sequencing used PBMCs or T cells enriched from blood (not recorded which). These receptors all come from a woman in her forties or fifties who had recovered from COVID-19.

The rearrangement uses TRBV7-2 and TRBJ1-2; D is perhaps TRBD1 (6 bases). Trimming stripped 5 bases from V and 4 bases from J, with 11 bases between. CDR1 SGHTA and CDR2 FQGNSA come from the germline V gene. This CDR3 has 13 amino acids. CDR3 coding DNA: TGTGCCAGCAGCCCTAGGACAGCCTATGGCTACACCTTC. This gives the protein CASSPRTAYGYTF.

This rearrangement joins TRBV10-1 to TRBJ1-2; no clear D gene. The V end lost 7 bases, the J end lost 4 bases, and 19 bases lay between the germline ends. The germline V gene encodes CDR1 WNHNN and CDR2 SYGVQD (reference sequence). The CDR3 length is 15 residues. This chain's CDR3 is CASIRAHVLVYGYTF. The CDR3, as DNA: TGCGCCAGCATCCGGGCCCATGTACTAGTCTATGGCTACACCTTC.

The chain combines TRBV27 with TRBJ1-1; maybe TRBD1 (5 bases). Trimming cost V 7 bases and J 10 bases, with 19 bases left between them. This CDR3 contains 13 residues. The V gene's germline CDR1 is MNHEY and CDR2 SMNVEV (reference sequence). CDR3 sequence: CASTGTPAGRAFF. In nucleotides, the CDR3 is TGTGCCAGCACCGGGACGCCGGCGGGGAGAGCTTTCTTT.

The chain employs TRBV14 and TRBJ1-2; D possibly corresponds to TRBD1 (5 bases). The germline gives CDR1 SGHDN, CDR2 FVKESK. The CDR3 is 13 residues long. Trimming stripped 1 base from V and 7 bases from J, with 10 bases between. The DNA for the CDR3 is TGTGCCAGCAGCCAAGTTGGGCAGGGTGGCTACACCTTC. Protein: CASSQVGQGGYTF.

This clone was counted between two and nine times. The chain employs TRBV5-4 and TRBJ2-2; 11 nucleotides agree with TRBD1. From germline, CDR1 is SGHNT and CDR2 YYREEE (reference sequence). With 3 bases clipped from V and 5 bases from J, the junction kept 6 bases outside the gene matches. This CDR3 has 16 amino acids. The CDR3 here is CASSSVDRGRTGELFF. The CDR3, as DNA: TGTGCCAGCAGCTCAGTGGACAGGGGGCGGACCGGGGAGCTGTTTTTT.

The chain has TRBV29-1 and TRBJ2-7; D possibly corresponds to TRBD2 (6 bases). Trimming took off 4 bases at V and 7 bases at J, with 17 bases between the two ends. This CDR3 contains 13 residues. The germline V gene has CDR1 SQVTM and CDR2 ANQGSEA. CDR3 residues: CSVVFFGGWEQYF. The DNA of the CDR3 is TGCAGCGTTGTCTTTTTTGGGGGGTGGGAGCAGTACTTC.

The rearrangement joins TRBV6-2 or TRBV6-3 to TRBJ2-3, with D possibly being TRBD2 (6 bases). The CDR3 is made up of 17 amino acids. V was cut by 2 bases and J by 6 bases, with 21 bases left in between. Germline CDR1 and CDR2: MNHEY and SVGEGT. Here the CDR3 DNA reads TGTGCCAGCAGTTACCCTCGGAGGGCGCGAGGGGCGGATACGCAGTATTTT. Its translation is CASSYPRRARGADTQYF.

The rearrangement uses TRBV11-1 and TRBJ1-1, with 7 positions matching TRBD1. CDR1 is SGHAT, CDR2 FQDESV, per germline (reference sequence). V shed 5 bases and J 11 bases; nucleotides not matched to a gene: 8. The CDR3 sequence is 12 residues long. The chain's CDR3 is CASSADRVAAFF. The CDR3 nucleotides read TGTGCCAGCAGCGCAGACAGGGTGGCGGCTTTCTTT.